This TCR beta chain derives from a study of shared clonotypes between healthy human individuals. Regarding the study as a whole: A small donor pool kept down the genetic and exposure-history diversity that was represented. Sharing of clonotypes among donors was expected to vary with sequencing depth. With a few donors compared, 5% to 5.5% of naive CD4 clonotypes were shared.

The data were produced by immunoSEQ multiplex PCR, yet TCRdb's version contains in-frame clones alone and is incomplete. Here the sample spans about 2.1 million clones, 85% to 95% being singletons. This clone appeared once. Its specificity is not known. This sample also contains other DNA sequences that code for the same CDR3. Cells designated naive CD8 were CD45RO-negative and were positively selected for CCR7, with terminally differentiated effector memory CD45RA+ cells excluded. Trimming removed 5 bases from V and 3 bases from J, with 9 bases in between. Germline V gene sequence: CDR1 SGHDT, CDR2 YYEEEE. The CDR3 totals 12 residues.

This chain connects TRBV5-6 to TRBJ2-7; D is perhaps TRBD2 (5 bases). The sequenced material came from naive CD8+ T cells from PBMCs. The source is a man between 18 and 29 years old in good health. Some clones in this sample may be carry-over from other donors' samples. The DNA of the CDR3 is TGTGCCAGCAGTGGGAGCGGCTACGAGCAGTACTTC. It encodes CASSGSGYEQYF.